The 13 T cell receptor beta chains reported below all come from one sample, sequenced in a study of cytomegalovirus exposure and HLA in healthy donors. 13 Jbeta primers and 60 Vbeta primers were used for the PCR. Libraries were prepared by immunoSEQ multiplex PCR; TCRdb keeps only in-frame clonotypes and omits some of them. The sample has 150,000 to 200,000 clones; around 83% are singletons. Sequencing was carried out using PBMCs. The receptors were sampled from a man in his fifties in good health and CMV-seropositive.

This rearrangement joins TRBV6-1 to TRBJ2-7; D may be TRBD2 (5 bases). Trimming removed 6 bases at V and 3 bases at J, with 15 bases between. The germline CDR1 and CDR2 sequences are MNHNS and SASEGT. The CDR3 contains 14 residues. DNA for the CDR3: TGTGCCAGCAGAGACCCTTCAGAGGGCTACGAGCAGTACTTC. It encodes CASRDPSEGYEQYF.

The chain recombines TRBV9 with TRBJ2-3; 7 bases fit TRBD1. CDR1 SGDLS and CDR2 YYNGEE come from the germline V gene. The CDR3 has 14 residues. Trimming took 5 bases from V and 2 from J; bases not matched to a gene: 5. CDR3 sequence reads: CASSGDSLTDTQYF. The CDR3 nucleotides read TGTGCCAGCAGTGGGGACAGCCTCACAGATACGCAGTATTTT.

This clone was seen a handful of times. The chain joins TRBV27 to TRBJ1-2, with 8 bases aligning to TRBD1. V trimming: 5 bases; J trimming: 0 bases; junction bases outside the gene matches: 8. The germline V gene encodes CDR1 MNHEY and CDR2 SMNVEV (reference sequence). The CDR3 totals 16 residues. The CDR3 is CASSASDRAPNYGYTF. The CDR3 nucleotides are TGTGCCAGCAGTGCGTCGGACAGGGCACCTAACTATGGCTACACCTTC.

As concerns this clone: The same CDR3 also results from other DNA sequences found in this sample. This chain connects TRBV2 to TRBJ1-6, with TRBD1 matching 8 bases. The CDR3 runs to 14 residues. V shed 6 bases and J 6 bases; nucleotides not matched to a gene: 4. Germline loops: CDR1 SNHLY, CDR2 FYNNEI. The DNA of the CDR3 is TGTGCCAGCAGCGGACAGGGACCTAATTCACCCCTCCACTTT. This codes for CASSGQGPNSPLHF.

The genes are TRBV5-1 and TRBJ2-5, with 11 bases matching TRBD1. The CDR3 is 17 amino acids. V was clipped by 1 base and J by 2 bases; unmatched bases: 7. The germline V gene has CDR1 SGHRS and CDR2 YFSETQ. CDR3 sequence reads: CASSLRDRGFSQETQYF. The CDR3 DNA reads TGCGCCAGCAGCTTGCGGGACAGGGGGTTTTCGCAAGAGACCCAGTACTTC.

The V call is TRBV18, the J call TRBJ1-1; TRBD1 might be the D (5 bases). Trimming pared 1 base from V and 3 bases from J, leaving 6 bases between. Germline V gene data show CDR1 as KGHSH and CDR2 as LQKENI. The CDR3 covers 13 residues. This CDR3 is CASSPQGYTEAFF. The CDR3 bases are TGTGCCAGCTCACCACAGGGGTACACTGAAGCTTTCTTT.

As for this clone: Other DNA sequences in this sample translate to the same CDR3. CDR3: CSVDRSNTEAFF. Here the CDR3 DNA reads TGCAGCGTTGACAGGTCGAACACTGAAGCTTTCTTT. The gene calls are TRBV29-1 and TRBJ1-1, with D unresolved. Germline lookup yields CDR1 SQVTM and CDR2 ANQGSEA. The CDR3 loop spans 12 amino acids. V was pared by 3 bases and J by 1 base, with 6 bases between.

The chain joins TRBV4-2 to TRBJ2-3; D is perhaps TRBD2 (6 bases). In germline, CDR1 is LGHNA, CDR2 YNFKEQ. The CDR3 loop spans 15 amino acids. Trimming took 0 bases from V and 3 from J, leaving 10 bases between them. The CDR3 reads CASSQEQRVTDTQYF. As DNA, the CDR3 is TGTGCCAGCAGCCAAGAACAGCGGGTTACAGATACGCAGTATTTT.

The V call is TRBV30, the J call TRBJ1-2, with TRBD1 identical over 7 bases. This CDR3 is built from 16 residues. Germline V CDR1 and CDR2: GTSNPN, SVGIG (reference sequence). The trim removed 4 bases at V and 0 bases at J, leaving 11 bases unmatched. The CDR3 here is CAWIFGGRGTNYGYTF. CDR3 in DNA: TGTGCCTGGATATTTGGGGGCAGGGGGACTAACTATGGCTACACCTTC.

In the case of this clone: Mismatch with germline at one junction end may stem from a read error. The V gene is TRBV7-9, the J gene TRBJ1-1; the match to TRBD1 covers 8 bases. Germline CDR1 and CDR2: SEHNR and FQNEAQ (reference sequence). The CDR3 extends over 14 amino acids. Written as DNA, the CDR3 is TGTTCCAGCCACAGGGGGGGTCGGAACACTGAAGCTTTCTTT. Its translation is CSSHRGGRNTEAFF.

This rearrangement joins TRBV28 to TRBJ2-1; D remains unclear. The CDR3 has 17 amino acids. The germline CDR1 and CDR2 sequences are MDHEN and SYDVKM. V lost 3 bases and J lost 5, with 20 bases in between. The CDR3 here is CASSLFFGPRNNNEQFF. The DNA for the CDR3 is TGTGCCAGCAGTTTGTTCTTTGGGCCCCGAAATAACAATGAGCAGTTCTTC.

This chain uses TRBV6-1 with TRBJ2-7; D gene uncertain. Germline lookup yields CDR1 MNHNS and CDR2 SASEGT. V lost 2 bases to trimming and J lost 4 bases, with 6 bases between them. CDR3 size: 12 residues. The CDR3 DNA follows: TGTGCCAGCAGTGAAAGCAGGTACGAGCAGTACTTC. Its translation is CASSESRYEQYF.

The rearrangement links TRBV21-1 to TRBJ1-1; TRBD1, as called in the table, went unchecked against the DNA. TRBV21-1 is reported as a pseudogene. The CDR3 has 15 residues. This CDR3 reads CASIRSGHHNTEAFF. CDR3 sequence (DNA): TGTGCCAGCATTAGGTCGGGACATCATAACACTGAAGCTTTCTTT.